This TCR beta chain was identified in a study of T cell responses to AZD1222 COVID-19 vaccine. Produced via immunoSEQ multiplex PCR; TCRdb's table is partial and in-frame only. Altogether over 85,000 clones are present, approximately 94% being singletons, with the ten largest covering roughly 13%. The clonotype comes from an adult in good health. The specimen comprised peripheral blood, sampled on day 0 of AZD1222 vaccination.

CDR3 in DNA: TGTGCCAGCAGCCAAGAAGGCTACGGCACCAATCAGCCCCAGCATTTT. Amino acids: CASSQEGYGTNQPQHF. The rearrangement joins TRBV3-1 (or the pseudogene TRBV3-2) to TRBJ1-5; D remains ambiguous. V dropped 0 bases and J dropped 3 bases, with 12 bases sitting between them. The CDR3 extends over 16 amino acids. Germline CDR1 reads LGHDT; CDR2 reads YNNKEL (reference sequence).